This section outlines one TCR beta chain sequence together with its context. The ends lost 7 bases at V and 4 bases at J; junction bases unmatched: 7. CDR3 length equals 14 residues. The germline V gene encodes CDR1 SNHLY and CDR2 FYNNEI. These data originate in a study of blood T cell repertoires in COVID-19. Whole-study context: Material from acute and convalescent COVID-19 was sourced from the United States, Italy and Spain. Nucleic acid was either cDNA or gDNA, and it came from T cells, B-cell-depleted T cells, or PBMCs.

Original handling: The authors estimated nucleated cell counts from reference gene primer amplification. Using immunoSEQ multiplex PCR, the repertoire was profiled, and TCRdb retains in-frame clones only, with some absent. Clonal size and the V and J genes are those of that table, whereas D and trimming came from the DNA. The repertoire holds over 95,000 clones, with 90% as singletons. The clonotype was recovered from a woman in her 50s with acute or convalescent COVID-19. The chain recombines TRBV2 with TRBJ2-7; 10 bases map to TRBD2. The sequencing sample was made of peripheral blood. Here the CDR3 DNA reads TGTGCCAGCATTTCTACTAGCGGGGTATACGAGCAGTACTTC. Translating gives CASISTSGVYEQYF.